The rows below give T cell receptor beta chains drawn from one sample of a study of OX40 agonist ivuxolimab in advanced cancers. Here immunoSEQ multiplex PCR was the method, and the copy in TCRdb shows in-frame clones only, minus some. The table includes fewer than 100,000 clones, over 90% detected once. Sequenced material: CD4+ or CD8+ T cells sorted from blood, taken in a trial of the OX40 agonist ivuxolimab. The receptors originated from an adult with an advanced solid tumor such as melanoma, head and neck, liver or kidney cancer. Both conserved end residues are part of each CDR3. Each record gives: clone size, D gene, V gene, J gene, CDR3 DNA, CDR3 protein. The D gene is left open where the match is weak. For some rows the clone size is stated as once, few or many, or as a class when expanded; others skip it.

clone size: -
D gene: -
V gene: TRBV19
J gene: TRBJ1-4
CDR3 DNA: TGTGCCAGTAGTATCAAGTGGGGTCAGAAACTGTTTTTT
CDR3 protein: CASSIKWGQKLFF

clone size: -
D gene: -
V gene: TRBV6-5
J gene: TRBJ1-4
CDR3 DNA: TGTGCCAGCAGTGTTAATGAAAAACTGTTTTTT
CDR3 protein: CASSVNEKLFF

clone size: -
D gene: -
V gene: TRBV2
J gene: TRBJ2-7
CDR3 DNA: TGTGCCAGCACAGGGGAATACGAGCAGTACTTC
CDR3 protein: CASTGEYEQYF

clone size: -
D gene: -
V gene: TRBV5-1
J gene: TRBJ2-3
CDR3 DNA: TGCGCCAGCAGCTTGGTTAGTTTCCGGAGTGCAGATACGCAGTATTTT
CDR3 protein: CASSLVSFRSADTQYF

clone size: -
D gene: TRBD2
V gene: TRBV6-5
J gene: TRBJ2-1
CDR3 DNA: TGTGCCAGCAGTTACAGTCTAGCGGGAGTCAATGAGCAGTTCTTC
CDR3 protein: CASSYSLAGVNEQFF

clone size: -
D gene: TRBD1
V gene: TRBV19
J gene: TRBJ2-7
CDR3 DNA: TGTGCCAGTAGTATGGGGACAGGGGGCTACGAGCAGTACTTC
CDR3 protein: CASSMGTGGYEQYF

clone size: once
D gene: -
V gene: TRBV4-3
J gene: TRBJ1-4
CDR3 DNA: TGCGCCAGCAGCCAAGAGGAGGCTATCGGGGAAAAACTGTTTTTT
CDR3 protein: CASSQEEAIGEKLFF

clone size: -
D gene: -
V gene: TRBV18
J gene: TRBJ1-1
CDR3 DNA: TGTGCCAGCTCACCGGGGCAGGAAGCTTTCTTT
CDR3 protein: CASSPGQEAFF

clone size: -
D gene: -
V gene: TRBV13
J gene: TRBJ2-2
CDR3 DNA: TGTGCCAGCAGCTTACAGGGTTTAGGGGAGCTGTTTTTT
CDR3 protein: CASSLQGLGELFF

clone size: once
D gene: -
V gene: TRBV6-5
J gene: TRBJ2-3
CDR3 DNA: TGTGCCAGCAGTTACCCAAGCCAGGGGATGGATACGCAGTATTTT
CDR3 protein: CASSYPSQGMDTQYF

clone size: once
D gene: -
V gene: TRBV6-5
J gene: TRBJ1-5
CDR3 DNA: TGTGCCAGCAGTCTGAGGGGAAGCAATCAGCCCCAGCATTTT
CDR3 protein: CASSLRGSNQPQHF

clone size: -
D gene: TRBD1
V gene: TRBV19
J gene: TRBJ1-5
CDR3 DNA: TGTGCCAGTGCCCCGGGACAGGGTTTCCGTCAGCCCCAGCATTTT
CDR3 protein: CASAPGQGFRQPQHF

clone size: -
D gene: -
V gene: TRBV7-6
J gene: TRBJ2-3
CDR3 DNA: TGTGCCAGCAGCGGCCTAACAGGGAGTACAGATACGCAGTATTTT
CDR3 protein: CASSGLTGSTDTQYF

clone size: -
D gene: TRBD1
V gene: TRBV6-5
J gene: TRBJ1-2
CDR3 DNA: TGTGCCAGCAGTTCCCGGGACAGCATGTATAACTATGGCTACACCTTC
CDR3 protein: CASSSRDSMYNYGYTF

clone size: -
D gene: TRBD1
V gene: TRBV4-1
J gene: TRBJ1-2
CDR3 DNA: TGCGCCAGCAGCCAGGCAGGGGGTTTCTATGGCTACACCTTC
CDR3 protein: CASSQAGGFYGYTF

clone size: -
D gene: -
V gene: TRBV7-9
J gene: TRBJ1-5
CDR3 DNA: TGTGCCAGCAGCTTAGGGGATCAGCCCCAGCATTTT
CDR3 protein: CASSLGDQPQHF

clone size: -
D gene: -
V gene: TRBV5-4
J gene: TRBJ2-1
CDR3 DNA: TGTGCCAGCAGCTTGAGCAATGAGCAGTTCTTC
CDR3 protein: CASSLSNEQFF

clone size: -
D gene: -
V gene: TRBV5-8
J gene: TRBJ2-7
CDR3 DNA: TGTGCCAGCAGCTTGGTTGGAGAGCAGTACTTC
CDR3 protein: CASSLVGEQYF

clone size: -
D gene: TRBD2
V gene: TRBV7-9
J gene: TRBJ2-3
CDR3 DNA: TGTGCCAGCAGCTCAAGCGGGGGGAGTTTTTTTTACACAGATACGCAGTATTTT
CDR3 protein: CASSSSGGSFFYTDTQYF

clone size: -
D gene: TRBD1
V gene: TRBV5-1
J gene: TRBJ2-7
CDR3 DNA: TGCGCCAGCAGCTCTGGGACAGGGGGCATCGACGAGCAGTACTTC
CDR3 protein: CASSSGTGGIDEQYF

clone size: -
D gene: -
V gene: TRBV10-1
J gene: TRBJ1-2
CDR3 DNA: TGCGCCAGCAGTGAGTCCCGGGGGAACTATGGCTACACCTTC
CDR3 protein: CASSESRGNYGYTF

clone size: -
D gene: -
V gene: TRBV19
J gene: TRBJ1-1
CDR3 DNA: TGTGCCAGTAGTATAGACACCAGGGAAGGATCTGAAGCTTTCTTT
CDR3 protein: CASSIDTREGSEAFF

clone size: -
D gene: TRBD1
V gene: TRBV19
J gene: TRBJ2-1
CDR3 DNA: TGTGCCAGTAGTATACTCCAGGGGGCCGGGGAGCAGTTCTTC
CDR3 protein: CASSILQGAGEQFF

clone size: -
D gene: -
V gene: TRBV10-3
J gene: TRBJ2-2
CDR3 DNA: TGTGCCATCAGTGACCCCGGGATGAACACCGGGGAGCTGTTTTTT
CDR3 protein: CAISDPGMNTGELFF

clone size: -
D gene: TRBD1
V gene: TRBV5-1
J gene: TRBJ2-2
CDR3 DNA: TGCGCCAGCAGCCTGGGACAGGGAGACACCGGGGAGCTGTTTTTT
CDR3 protein: CASSLGQGDTGELFF

clone size: -
D gene: -
V gene: TRBV4-1
J gene: TRBJ2-7
CDR3 DNA: TGCGCCAGCAGCCAAGATTCGCGGCAGATGAACTACGAGCAGTACTTC
CDR3 protein: CASSQDSRQMNYEQYF

clone size: -
D gene: -
V gene: TRBV28
J gene: TRBJ1-4
CDR3 DNA: TGTGCCAGCAGTTTACAGATACTCAATGAAAAACTGTTTTTT
CDR3 protein: CASSLQILNEKLFF

clone size: -
D gene: TRBD2
V gene: TRBV9
J gene: TRBJ2-3
CDR3 DNA: TGTGCCAGCAGCGTAGCGCGGGGCGGGGGGGACACAGATACGCAGTATTTT
CDR3 protein: CASSVARGGGDTDTQYF

clone size: -
D gene: -
V gene: TRBV15
J gene: TRBJ1-2
CDR3 DNA: TGTGCCACCAGCAGAGATCGGGGGTATGAAGACACCTTC
CDR3 protein: CATSRDRGYEDTF

clone size: -
D gene: TRBD1
V gene: TRBV11-3
J gene: TRBJ1-5
CDR3 DNA: TGTGCCAGCAGCTTAGATTTGGGCCGGACAGGGGACAATCAGCCCCAGCATTTT
CDR3 protein: CASSLDLGRTGDNQPQHF

clone size: -
D gene: -
V gene: TRBV6-6
J gene: TRBJ1-6
CDR3 DNA: TGTGCCAGCCGAGGGCCCTATAATTCACCCCTCCACTTT
CDR3 protein: CASRGPYNSPLHF

clone size: -
D gene: -
V gene: TRBV10-2
J gene: TRBJ2-5
CDR3 DNA: TGCGCCAGCAGTGAATCGGGGCCCCAGTACTTC
CDR3 protein: CASSESGPQYF

clone size: -
D gene: -
V gene: TRBV10-3
J gene: TRBJ2-1
CDR3 DNA: TGTGCCACCTCAGGGGGGGTCCGGCCCAATGAGCAGTTCTTC
CDR3 protein: CATSGGVRPNEQFF

clone size: few
D gene: -
V gene: TRBV7-9
J gene: TRBJ2-6
CDR3 DNA: TGTGCCAGCAGCATCTCTGGGGCCAACGTCCTGACTTTC
CDR3 protein: CASSISGANVLTF

clone size: once
D gene: -
V gene: TRBV12-2
J gene: TRBJ1-3
CDR3 DNA: TGTGCAAGTCGCTCCCGTAAGAAAGACAGAGAATCTACCTCTGGAAACACCATATATTTT
CDR3 protein: CASRSRKKDRESTSGNTIYF

clone size: -
D gene: -
V gene: TRBV28
J gene: TRBJ1-1
CDR3 DNA: TGTGCCAGCAGTACCGGATTGAACACTGAAGCTTTCTTT
CDR3 protein: CASSTGLNTEAFF

clone size: -
D gene: -
V gene: TRBV4-1
J gene: TRBJ1-6
CDR3 DNA: TGCGCCAGCAGCCCCGAAACTAGCTCCTATAATTCACCCCTCCACTTT
CDR3 protein: CASSPETSSYNSPLHF

clone size: -
D gene: -
V gene: TRBV28
J gene: TRBJ1-5
CDR3 DNA: TGTGCCAGCAGTTTGAGGCCAGTCGAGAGCAATCAGCCCCAGCATTTT
CDR3 protein: CASSLRPVESNQPQHF

clone size: -
D gene: -
V gene: TRBV27
J gene: TRBJ2-7
CDR3 DNA: TGTGCCAGCAGTTCTTACCATACTTCGGAGCAGTACTTC
CDR3 protein: CASSSYHTSEQYF

clone size: -
D gene: -
V gene: TRBV23-1
J gene: TRBJ1-1
CDR3 DNA: TGCGCCAGCAGTCCCCCCGACACCTGCAAGGAAGCTTTCTTT
CDR3 protein: CASSPPDTCKEAFF

clone size: -
D gene: -
V gene: TRBV6-1
J gene: TRBJ2-5
CDR3 DNA: TGTGCCAGCAGTGAATGGGCGGGATTCCAAGAGACCCAGTACTTC
CDR3 protein: CASSEWAGFQETQYF

clone size: few
D gene: -
V gene: TRBV19
J gene: TRBJ2-2
CDR3 DNA: TGTGCCAGTAGTATATTTGCCCGGCGGCCGAACACCGGGGAGCTGTTTTTT
CDR3 protein: CASSIFARRPNTGELFF

clone size: -
D gene: -
V gene: TRBV4-1
J gene: TRBJ2-7
CDR3 DNA: TGCGCCAGCAGCCAAGATTTCCGGGACTTACTTTACGAGCAGTACTTC
CDR3 protein: CASSQDFRDLLYEQYF

clone size: -
D gene: TRBD1
V gene: TRBV2
J gene: TRBJ2-7
CDR3 DNA: TGTGCCGCCGGACAGGGGACCTACGAGCAGTACTTC
CDR3 protein: CAAGQGTYEQYF

clone size: once
D gene: -
V gene: TRBV7-8
J gene: TRBJ1-1
CDR3 DNA: TGTGCCAGCAGCTTAGCGTCACGGAACACTGAAGCTTTCTTT
CDR3 protein: CASSLASRNTEAFF

clone size: -
D gene: -
V gene: TRBV2
J gene: TRBJ2-7
CDR3 DNA: TGTGCCAGGGGTCCTGGGCTAGACTACGAGCAGTACTTC
CDR3 protein: CARGPGLDYEQYF

clone size: medium-sized
D gene: -
V gene: TRBV6-5
J gene: TRBJ2-2
CDR3 DNA: TGTGCCAGCAAGGGGGGGCGGGTGAACACCGGGGAGCTGTTTTTT
CDR3 protein: CASKGGRVNTGELFF

clone size: -
D gene: -
V gene: TRBV7-3
J gene: TRBJ2-1
CDR3 DNA: TGTGCCAGCACCTGGACACCTTCCTACAATGAGCAGTTCTTC
CDR3 protein: CASTWTPSYNEQFF

clone size: -
D gene: TRBD2
V gene: TRBV7-9
J gene: TRBJ2-1
CDR3 DNA: TGTGCCAGCAGCTCTACGGGACTAGCGGGATTTATGTATTACAATGAGCAGTTCTTC
CDR3 protein: CASSSTGLAGFMYYNEQFF

clone size: -
D gene: -
V gene: TRBV7-9
J gene: TRBJ1-1
CDR3 DNA: TGTGCCAGCAGCCGTGCCCTAGAAAGGGAAGCTTTCTTT
CDR3 protein: CASSRALEREAFF

clone size: -
D gene: -
V gene: TRBV4-1
J gene: TRBJ2-1
CDR3 DNA: TGCGCCAGCAGCCAAGATACCACAGGGTACAATGAGCAGTTCTTC
CDR3 protein: CASSQDTTGYNEQFF

clone size: -
D gene: TRBD2
V gene: TRBV27
J gene: TRBJ2-1
CDR3 DNA: TGTGCCAGCAGTTCCGGGACTAGCGGCCACAATGAGCAGTTCTTC
CDR3 protein: CASSSGTSGHNEQFF

clone size: -
D gene: TRBD1
V gene: TRBV27
J gene: TRBJ1-4
CDR3 DNA: TGTGCCAGCAGTTACAGGGGCGATGAAAAACTGTTTTTT
CDR3 protein: CASSYRGDEKLFF

clone size: -
D gene: TRBD2
V gene: TRBV29-1
J gene: TRBJ2-1
CDR3 DNA: TGCAGCGTGACTAGCGGGAACTACAATGAGCAGTTCTTC
CDR3 protein: CSVTSGNYNEQFF

clone size: -
D gene: -
V gene: TRBV5-1
J gene: TRBJ2-5
CDR3 DNA: TGCGCCAGCAGCTTGGCCCAAGAGACCCAGTACTTC
CDR3 protein: CASSLAQETQYF